This T cell receptor (beta chain) was found in a study of T-cell reconstitution after alpha-beta-depleted transplantation in children. V lost 5 bases to trimming and J lost 4 bases, with 17 bases between them. Germline V gene lookup returns CDR1 LNHDA and CDR2 SQIVND (reference sequence). This CDR3 has 16 residues. This sample's TCRbeta library carried unique molecular identifier barcodes. TCRdb independently ran MiXCR on the PCR reads; one entry per CDR3 protein. This sample carries approximately 300,000 distinct CDR3 sequences, about 9.5% of them seen once, and the ten largest clones take approximately 7%. Study-level findings and limits: One year post-transplant, T-cell counts and diversity were largely derived from T cells produced anew.

With respect to this clonotype: Its antigen is unknown.

This receptor was taken from a boy in the first two years of life with acute myeloid leukemia, due to receive a stem cell transplant. The chain has TRBV19 and TRBJ2-2; D possibly uses TRBD1 or TRBD2 (6 bases each). This sample comprised PBMCs, obtained before TCRalphabeta/CD19-depleted stem cell transplant. CDR3 DNA sequence: TGTGCCAGTAGTGAAGAGGGGGGAAGTGGCACCGGGGAGCTGTTTTTT. Amino acids: CASSEEGGSGTGELFF.